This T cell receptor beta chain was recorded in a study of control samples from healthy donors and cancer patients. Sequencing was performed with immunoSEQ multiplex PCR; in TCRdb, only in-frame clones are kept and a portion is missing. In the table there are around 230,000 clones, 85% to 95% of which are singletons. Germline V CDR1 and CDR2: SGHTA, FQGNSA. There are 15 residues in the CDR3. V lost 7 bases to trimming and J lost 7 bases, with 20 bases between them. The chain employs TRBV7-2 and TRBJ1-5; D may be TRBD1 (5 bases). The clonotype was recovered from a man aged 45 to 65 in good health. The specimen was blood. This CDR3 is CASTPFQGPGQPQHF. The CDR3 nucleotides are TGTGCCAGCACCCCTTTTCAGGGTCCGGGCCAGCCCCAGCATTTT.